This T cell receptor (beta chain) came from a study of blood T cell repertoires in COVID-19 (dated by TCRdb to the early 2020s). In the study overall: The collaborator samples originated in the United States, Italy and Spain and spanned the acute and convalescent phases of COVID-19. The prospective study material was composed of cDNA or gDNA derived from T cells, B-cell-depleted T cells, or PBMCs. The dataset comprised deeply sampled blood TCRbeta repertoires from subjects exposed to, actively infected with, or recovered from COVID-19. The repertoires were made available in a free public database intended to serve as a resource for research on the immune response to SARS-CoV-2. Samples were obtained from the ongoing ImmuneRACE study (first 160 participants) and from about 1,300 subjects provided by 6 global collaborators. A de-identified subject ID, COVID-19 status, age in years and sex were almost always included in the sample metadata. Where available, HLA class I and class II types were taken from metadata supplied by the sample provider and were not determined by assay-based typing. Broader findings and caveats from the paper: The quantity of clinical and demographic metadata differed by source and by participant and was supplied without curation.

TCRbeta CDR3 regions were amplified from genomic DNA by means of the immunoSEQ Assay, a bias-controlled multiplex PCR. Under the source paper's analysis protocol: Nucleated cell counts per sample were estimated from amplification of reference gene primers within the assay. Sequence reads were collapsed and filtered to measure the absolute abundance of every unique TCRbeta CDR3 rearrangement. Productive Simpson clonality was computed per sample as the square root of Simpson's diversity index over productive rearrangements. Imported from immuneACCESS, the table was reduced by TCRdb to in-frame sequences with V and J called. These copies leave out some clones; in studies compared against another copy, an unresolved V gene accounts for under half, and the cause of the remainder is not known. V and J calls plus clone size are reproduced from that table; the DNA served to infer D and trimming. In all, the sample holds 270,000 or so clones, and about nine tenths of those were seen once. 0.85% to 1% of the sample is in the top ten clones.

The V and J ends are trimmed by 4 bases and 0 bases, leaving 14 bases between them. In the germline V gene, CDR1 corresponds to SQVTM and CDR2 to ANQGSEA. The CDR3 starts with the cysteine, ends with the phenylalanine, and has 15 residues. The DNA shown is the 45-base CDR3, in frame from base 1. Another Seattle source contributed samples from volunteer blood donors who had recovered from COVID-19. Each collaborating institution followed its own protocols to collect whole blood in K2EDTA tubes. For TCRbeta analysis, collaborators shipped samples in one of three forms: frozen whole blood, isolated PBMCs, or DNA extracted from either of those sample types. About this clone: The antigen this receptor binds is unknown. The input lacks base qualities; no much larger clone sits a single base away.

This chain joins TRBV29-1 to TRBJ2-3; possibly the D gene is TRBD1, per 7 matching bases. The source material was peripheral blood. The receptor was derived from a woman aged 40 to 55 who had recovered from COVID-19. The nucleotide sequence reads TGCAGCGTTGCACAGGGGACTCCTAGCACAGATACGCAGTATTTT. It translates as CSVAQGTPSTDTQYF.